Shown below are 9 T cell receptor beta chains from a single sample sequenced in a study of blood T cell repertoires in COVID-19. TCRdb's table, derived via immunoSEQ multiplex PCR, lists solely in-frame clones and lacks some. The sample has about 200,000 clones, 85% to 95% seen once; the top ten hold 0.6% to 0.9%. Sequenced material: peripheral blood. These receptors all stem from a man aged 25-45 years with COVID-19, enrolled during active disease.

The chain carries TRBV5-6 and TRBJ2-2, with TRBD2 matching over 7 bases. The CDR3 runs 17 residues. In germline, CDR1 is SGHDT, CDR2 YYEEEE. Trimming cost V 1 base and J 6 bases; bases outside gene matches: 12. The CDR3 bases are TGTGCCAGCAGCTTGAGCACTAGCGTCCCCCGCGCCGGGGAGCTGTTTTTT. As protein: CASSLSTSVPRAGELFF.

This chain links TRBV4-1 with TRBJ1-2; tentative D call: TRBD1 (6 bases). This CDR3 region has 15 residues. Per germline, CDR1 MGHRA and CDR2 YSYEKL. Trimming took 1 base from V and 1 from J, leaving 10 bases between them. The CDR3 DNA reads TGCGCCAGCAGCCAAGGGGACATAAATAACTATGGCTACACCTTC. Its translation is CASSQGDINNYGYTF.

V is TRBV18 and J is TRBJ1-3; 8 bases are shared with TRBD1. Trimming cost V 3 bases and J 0 bases; bases outside gene matches: 10. CDR1 and CDR2 from the germline V gene are KGHSH and LQKENI. The CDR3 runs 18 residues. CDR3 sequence: CASSPQAGGFPSGNTIYF. The CDR3 nucleotides read TGTGCCAGCTCACCTCAGGCAGGGGGCTTTCCCTCTGGAAACACCATATATTTT.

CDR3 amino acids: CASSPGTGGTQYF. CDR3 in DNA: TGTGCCAGCAGCCCCGGGACAGGGGGGACCCAGTACTTC. This sequence joins TRBV5-6 and TRBJ2-5; 11 bases are shared with TRBD1. CDR1 is SGHDT and CDR2 is YYEEEE in the germline V gene. This CDR3 is built from 13 residues. V gave up 4 bases and J gave up 7 bases; unmatched junction bases: 3.

The chain joins TRBV5-4 to TRBJ2-3; 10 positions agree with TRBD1. The length of the CDR3 is 15 residues. Germline trimming cut 4 bases from V and 5 bases from J; bases unmatched to any gene: 7. CDR1 is SGHNT, CDR2 YYREEE, per germline (reference sequence). CDR3 DNA: TGTGCCAGCAGCCGCGGGACAGGGGAGGGAGATACGCAGTATTTT. This gives the protein CASSRGTGEGDTQYF.

The V gene is TRBV7-3, the J gene TRBJ1-2; the match to TRBD1 covers 8 bases. The CDR3 loop spans 15 amino acids. The germline V gene encodes CDR1 SGHTA and CDR2 FQGTGA. The ends lost 5 bases at V and 5 bases at J; junction bases unmatched: 10. CDR3 region: CASSAGTGVRYGYTF. Here the CDR3 DNA reads TGTGCCAGCAGCGCCGGGACAGGAGTGCGGTATGGCTACACCTTC.

The V and J genes are TRBV9 and TRBJ2-5; TRBD1 is a possible D gene (6 bases). Trimming shortened V by 3 bases and J by 4 bases, and 19 bases separated the two germline ends. The CDR3 spans 16 residues. The germline CDR1 and CDR2 sequences are SGDLS and YYNGEE. CDR3 residues: CASSALDSRTGETQYF. DNA for the CDR3: TGTGCCAGCAGCGCCTTGGACAGCCGCACGGGAGAGACCCAGTACTTC.

The J gene is TRBJ2-1, the V gene TRBV5-4; D perhaps matches TRBD2 (7 bases). Deletions cut 3 bases from V and 2 bases from J, with 15 bases between. The CDR3 covers 16 residues. Per the germline V gene, CDR1 is SGHNT and CDR2 is YYREEE (reference sequence). The CDR3 DNA sequence: TGTGCCAGCAGCTCCGGGACGGGGGGCCCCTACAATGAGCAGTTCTTC. This encodes CASSSGTGGPYNEQFF.

The J gene is TRBJ1-3, the V gene TRBV2; 8 bases agree with TRBD1. CDR1 SNHLY and CDR2 FYNNEI come from the germline V gene. Trimming removed 4 bases from V and 4 bases from J; junction bases left unmatched: 9. This CDR3 has 16 residues. The CDR3 DNA reads TGTGCCAGCAGTGGTACAACAGGGGGTCGAGGAAACACCATATATTTT. Protein: CASSGTTGGRGNTIYF.